This T cell receptor beta chain was observed in a study of a mutant IDH1 vaccine in newly diagnosed glioma. Study background: Patients received eight vaccinations in weeks 1, 3, 5, 7, 11, 15, 19, 23. Patients previously underwent radiotherapy, temozolomide, or both, and most underwent both. Study results and limitations: Pseudoprogression appears to have had no connection to changes in top peripheral T cell clonotypes.

Noted time point: week 23, last vaccination. In every dose of vaccine, 300 ug of mutant IDH1 20-mer peptide was given alongside topical imiquimod. Each astrocytoma in the donors was new, WHO grade 3 or 4, IDH1-mutant and ATRX-lost. Looked up from germline, CDR1 is SGHAT and CDR2 is FQNNGV. V lost 8 bases and J 0 bases, leaving 14 bases between the germline ends. This CDR3 region has 16 residues. Details on this clone: Its antigen is not identified.

This table comes from immunoSEQ multiplex PCR, and its TCRdb copy is limited to in-frame clones, with some not included. This repertoire shows about 65,000 clones, around 83% found once; its top ten account for roughly 3.9%. The genes are TRBV11-2 and TRBJ2-6, with D perhaps matching TRBD1 or TRBD2 (5 bases each). The sequencing here drew on PBMCs, taken from a glioma patient whose treatment included an IDH1 peptide vaccine. This clonotype originated in a man aged 25 to 40 with glioma. DNA for the CDR3: TGTGCCAGCGACCGGGACCCCAGCTCTGGGGCCAACGTCCTGACTTTC. This encodes CASDRDPSSGANVLTF.